The TCR beta chain under discussion was sequenced for a study of T cells in Graves' hyperthyroidism and ophthalmopathy. For the study at large: At the time of initial diagnosis and before any treatment, peripheral blood was collected. The study's findings and limits: Most thyroid-expanded clonotypes above 0.001 were also found in blood.

RNA transcripts served as the template for amplifying TCR beta CDR3 regions. When the TCR CDR3 underwent first-round RT-PCR, the HTBI primer set was used. MiXCR, applied by TCRdb to the multiplex PCR reads, yields one record per CDR3 protein. The data show a few hundred thousand distinct CDR3 sequences, 15% to 19% seen once. Criteria for exclusion of patients were uncontrolled infection, other autoimmune disease, pregnancy or lactation. An approximately 10 ml volume of fresh peripheral blood provided the PBMCs. Ten or more counts support this clonotype. Its antigen is not identified. The V gene lost 4 bases and the J gene lost 8 bases, with 24 bases spanning the gap. The CDR3 is 17 amino acids. Germline V gene sequence: CDR1 SEHNR, CDR2 FQNEAQ (reference sequence).

This receptor was identified in a woman aged 25 to 45 with Graves' hyperthyroidism. Sequencing was carried out using blood. The chain employs TRBV7-9 and TRBJ2-1, with D tentatively TRBD2 (10 bases). CDR3 amino acids: CASSSGQGWTSGDEQFF. The DNA of the CDR3 is TGTGCCAGCAGCTCTGGACAGGGGTGGACTAGCGGCGATGAGCAGTTCTTC.